These T cell receptor beta chains were read from a single sample in a study of Ad26.COV2.S vaccination and SARS-CoV-2 variants. TCRdb keeps only in-frame clones here, not all; method: immunoSEQ multiplex PCR. The table includes about 400,000 clones, 83% detected once. Sample: peripheral blood, taken in a trial of Ad26.COV2.S vaccine versus placebo. These receptors were obtained from a person between 18 and 60 years old who received the Ad26.COV2.S COVID-19 vaccine or a placebo. Both conserved end residues are part of each CDR3. D genes are given only for firm matches. Clone size is shown for a subset of rows, as once, few, many or a class of expanded clone.

d_gene | abundance | j_gene | v_gene | CDR3nt | CDR3aa
- | - | TRBJ2-7 | TRBV7-8 | TGTGCCAGCAGCTTAGAGGCGTACGAGCAGTACTTC | CASSLEAYEQYF
TRBD2 | - | TRBJ2-5 | TRBV5-1 | TGCGCCAGCAGCTTCGACCGACTAGCAACTGAGACCCAGTACTTC | CASSFDRLATETQYF
- | - | TRBJ2-7 | TRBV6-2/TRBV6-3 | TGTGCCAGCAGACCTCAGACTAGGACCTTCTACGAGCAGTACTTC | CASRPQTRTFYEQYF
- | - | TRBJ1-1 | TRBV29-1 | TGCAGCGTTGGTGGGGGATGGGGAATGAACACTGAAGCTTTCTTT | CSVGGGWGMNTEAFF
- | - | TRBJ1-6 | TRBV7-9 | TGTGCCAGCAGCTTAGGCAGGGGAACACCCCTCCACTTT | CASSLGRGTPLHF
- | - | TRBJ2-1 | TRBV18 | TGTGCCAGCTCACCCGAATACAATGAGCAGTTCTTC | CASSPEYNEQFF
- | - | TRBJ2-5 | TRBV5-5 | TGTGCCAGCAGCCTACAAGAGACCCAGTACTTC | CASSLQETQYF
TRBD2 | - | TRBJ2-5 | TRBV5-1 | TGCGCCAGCAGCTTCGTTGGGGAGGGGAAGACCCAGTACTTC | CASSFVGEGKTQYF
- | - | TRBJ2-2 | TRBV6-1 | TGTGCCAGCCGGGGATCGAACACCGGGGAGCTGTTTTTT | CASRGSNTGELFF
- | - | TRBJ1-1 | TRBV2 | TGTGCCAGCAGTGAACAGGGAAACACTGAAGCTTTCTTT | CASSEQGNTEAFF
- | many | TRBJ2-7 | TRBV6-5 | TGTGCCAGCAGTTACGGCGGGGCCGGCTACGAGCAGTACTTC | CASSYGGAGYEQYF
- | - | TRBJ2-2 | TRBV6-5 | TGTGCCAGCAGTTACCCCCAGCTGAGCTCCGGGGAGCTGTTTTTT | CASSYPQLSSGELFF
- | once | TRBJ2-5 | TRBV10-1 | TGCGCCAGCAGTGAAGACCCCCAGGAGACCCAGTACTTC | CASSEDPQETQYF
- | - | TRBJ1-5 | TRBV15 | TGTGCCACCAGCAAACAACTCCGGGGGTTAGGCAATCAGCCCCAGCATTTT | CATSKQLRGLGNQPQHF
TRBD2 | once | TRBJ2-5 | TRBV2 | TGTGCCAGCAGCCCCAGCGGGGGTCCCCAAGAGACCCAGTACTTC | CASSPSGGPQETQYF
- | - | TRBJ2-1 | TRBV4-1 | TGCGCCAGCAGCCAGGATTTCGACAGGCTGCAGTTCTTC | CASSQDFDRLQFF
TRBD2 | - | TRBJ2-5 | TRBV5-1 | TGCGCCAGCAGCACGATTCTAGCGGGAGGGGAGGAGACCCAGTACTTC | CASSTILAGGEETQYF
- | - | TRBJ2-7 | TRBV7-6 | TGTGCCAGCAGCTTAGATCCTAGAAACGAGCAGTACTTC | CASSLDPRNEQYF
- | - | TRBJ2-1 | TRBV7-2 | TGTGCCAGCAGGCCTGCGGGGGCACCCTACAATGAGCAGTTCTTC | CASRPAGAPYNEQFF
- | - | TRBJ2-2 | TRBV12-3/TRBV12-4 | TGTGCCAGCAGGCAGATAAACACCGGGGAGCTGTTTTTT | CASRQINTGELFF
- | - | TRBJ1-1 | TRBV12-3/TRBV12-4 | TGTGCCAGCAAGGCCCCGTACACTGAAGCTTTCTTT | CASKAPYTEAFF
- | - | TRBJ1-1 | TRBV10-1 | TGCGCCAGCAGTGAGTCGAGGGGCGCAGGTACTGAAGCTTTCTTT | CASSESRGAGTEAFF
- | - | TRBJ2-7 | TRBV27 | TGTGCCAGCAGTTTTATTGGATCCAAGGGCTACGAGCAGTACTTC | CASSFIGSKGYEQYF
- | - | TRBJ2-7 | TRBV9 | TGTGCCAGCAGCTCCGGGACATCCTCCTACGAGCAGTACTTC | CASSSGTSSYEQYF
TRBD1 | - | TRBJ2-5 | TRBV11-3 | TGTGCCAGCAGCTTAGGACAGGGTGAGGAGACCCAGTACTTC | CASSLGQGEETQYF
- | - | TRBJ1-2 | TRBV24-1 | TGTGCCACCTCAGCCGCCAGGGCCCCCTATGGCTACACCTTC | CATSAARAPYGYTF
- | - | TRBJ1-2 | TRBV18 | TGTGCCAGCTCATCCGGCCCTAGACGTGGGACTAACTATGGCTACACCTTC | CASSSGPRRGTNYGYTF
TRBD1 | - | TRBJ1-1 | TRBV4-1 | TGCGCCAGCAGCCAAGGGGCAGGGGGCCTCTCTGAAGCTTTCTTT | CASSQGAGGLSEAFF
- | - | TRBJ1-1 | TRBV29-1 | TGCAGCGCCCTCCGGGGGGCAGCCACTGAAGCTTTCTTT | CSALRGAATEAFF
- | - | TRBJ1-2 | TRBV11-2 | TGTGCCAGCAGCCCCCGGACCCACCCCTATGGCTACACCTTC | CASSPRTHPYGYTF
TRBD1 | - | TRBJ1-1 | TRBV20-1 | TGCAGTGCTAGTGAGACAGGGATAAACACTGAAGCTTTCTTT | CSASETGINTEAFF
- | - | TRBJ1-2 | TRBV4-3 | TGCGCCAGCAGCCAAGGTCCTCGGGGGGTAGGGAGCTACACCTTC | CASSQGPRGVGSYTF
TRBD2 | - | TRBJ2-1 | TRBV11-3 | TGTGCCAGCAGCTCTAGCGGGGGGTACAATGAGCAGTTCTTC | CASSSSGGYNEQFF
- | - | TRBJ2-7 | TRBV19 | TGTGCCAGTAGGGACGGCCCGCAGCAGTACTTC | CASRDGPQQYF
- | - | TRBJ1-6 | TRBV7-3 | TGTGCCAGCAGCTTGGCAGACCGAAATTCACCCCTCCACTTT | CASSLADRNSPLHF
TRBD2 | once | TRBJ2-2 | TRBV14 | TGTGCCAGCAGCCGCGGGAGGATGGGACACAGGACCGGGGAGCTGTTTTTT | CASSRGRMGHRTGELFF
- | - | TRBJ1-3 | TRBV13 | TGTGCCAGCGGCAGGAAGAGCTCTGGAAACACCATATATTTT | CASGRKSSGNTIYF
- | once | TRBJ2-7 | TRBV7-9 | TGTGCCAGCAGCCCAACAGCATCCTACGAGCAGTACTTC | CASSPTASYEQYF
- | - | TRBJ2-7 | TRBV5-6 | TGTGCCAGCGGAGCTTATCTAGAAACCTACGAGCAGTACTTC | CASGAYLETYEQYF
- | - | TRBJ2-1 | TRBV19 | TGTGCCAGTAGTATAGAAGGCATTAGCTCCTACAATGAGCAGTTCTTC | CASSIEGISSYNEQFF
- | few | TRBJ1-2 | TRBV7-9 | TGTGCCAGCAGCCTCAGGGACGACAGCATATACACCTTC | CASSLRDDSIYTF
TRBD2 | once | TRBJ2-7 | TRBV11-2 | TGTGCCAGTGTGTTGGGACTAGCATCCTACGAGCAGTACTTC | CASVLGLASYEQYF
TRBD1 | - | TRBJ2-2 | TRBV27 | TGTGCCAGCAGTTACAGTCAGGGGGCGACTGCCGGGGAGCTGTTTTTT | CASSYSQGATAGELFF
TRBD2 | once | TRBJ2-1 | TRBV5-1 | TGCGCCAGCAGCCTTCCTACTAGCGGGGTATACAATGAGCAGTTCTTC | CASSLPTSGVYNEQFF
- | - | TRBJ2-7 | TRBV5-6 | TGTGCCAGCAGCTTATACGAGAGGGCCTACGAGCAGTACTTC | CASSLYERAYEQYF
TRBD2 | - | TRBJ2-2 | TRBV7-2 | TGTGCCAGCAGCATCGTAGCGGGAGCCGGGGAGCTGTTTTTT | CASSIVAGAGELFF
- | - | TRBJ1-3 | TRBV5-1 | TGCGCCAGCAGCTTGGAGAGGGGCACCATATATTTT | CASSLERGTIYF
TRBD1 | - | TRBJ1-1 | TRBV25-1 | TGTGCCAGCAGCCGGACAGGCGCGAACACTGAAGCTTTCTTT | CASSRTGANTEAFF
- | - | TRBJ2-3 | TRBV7-2 | TGTGCCAGCAGCTTATCCGGCACGCAGTATTTT | CASSLSGTQYF
- | - | TRBJ2-5 | TRBV2 | TGTGCCAGCAGTGAGGTGGAAGAGACCCAGTACTTC | CASSEVEETQYF
- | few | TRBJ2-7 | TRBV27 | TGTGCCAGCAGTTTATCTGGACAGACGTACTACGAGCAGTACTTC | CASSLSGQTYYEQYF
- | - | TRBJ1-2 | TRBV4-2 | TGTGCCAGCAGCCAAGGCGATCGACCCTCTCTCTATGGCTACACCTTC | CASSQGDRPSLYGYTF
- | - | TRBJ2-3 | TRBV15 | TGTGCCACCAGCGGGGACCTACGTACGCAGTATTTT | CATSGDLRTQYF
TRBD2 | - | TRBJ2-5 | TRBV5-1 | TGCGCCAGCACCACTAGCGGGAGTGGGGAGACCCAGTACTTC | CASTTSGSGETQYF
- | - | TRBJ2-7 | TRBV18 | TGTGCCAGCTCACCGCGAGGGGCCCACTACGAGCAGTACTTC | CASSPRGAHYEQYF